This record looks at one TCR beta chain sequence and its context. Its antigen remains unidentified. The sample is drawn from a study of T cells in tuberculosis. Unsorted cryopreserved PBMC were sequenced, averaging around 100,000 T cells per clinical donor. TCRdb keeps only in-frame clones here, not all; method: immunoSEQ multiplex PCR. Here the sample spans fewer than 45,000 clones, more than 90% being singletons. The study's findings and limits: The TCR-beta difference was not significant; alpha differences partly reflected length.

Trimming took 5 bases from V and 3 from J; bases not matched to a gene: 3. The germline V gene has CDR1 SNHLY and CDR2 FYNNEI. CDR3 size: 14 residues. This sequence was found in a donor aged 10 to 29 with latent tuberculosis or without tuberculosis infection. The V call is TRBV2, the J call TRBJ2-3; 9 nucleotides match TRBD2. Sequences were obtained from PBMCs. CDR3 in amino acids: CASSRLAGTDTQYF. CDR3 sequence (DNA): TGTGCCAGCAGTAGGCTAGCGGGAACAGATACGCAGTATTTT.